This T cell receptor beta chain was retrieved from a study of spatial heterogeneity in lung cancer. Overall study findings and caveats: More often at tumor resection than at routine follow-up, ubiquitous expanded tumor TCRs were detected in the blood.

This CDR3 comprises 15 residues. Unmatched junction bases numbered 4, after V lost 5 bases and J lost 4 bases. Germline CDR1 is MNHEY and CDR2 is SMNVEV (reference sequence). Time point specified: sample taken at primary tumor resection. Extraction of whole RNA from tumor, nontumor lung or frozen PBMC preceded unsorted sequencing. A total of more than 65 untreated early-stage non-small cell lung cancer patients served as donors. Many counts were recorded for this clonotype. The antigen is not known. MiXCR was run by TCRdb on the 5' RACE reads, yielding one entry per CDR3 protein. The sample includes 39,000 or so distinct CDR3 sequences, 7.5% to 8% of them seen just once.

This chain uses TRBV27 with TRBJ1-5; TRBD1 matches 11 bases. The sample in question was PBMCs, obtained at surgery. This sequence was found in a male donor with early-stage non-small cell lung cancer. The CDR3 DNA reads TGTGCCAGCAGTCCTGGGACAGGGGGGAATCAGCCCCAGCATTTT. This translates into CASSPGTGGNQPQHF.